Here is one TCR beta chain with its context. The assay was immunoSEQ multiplex PCR, and TCRdb's table has in-frame clones only and misses some. Of some 95,000 clones in the sample, 75% to 90% were seen once. The data are from a study of identifying expanded T cells in peripheral blood. V lost 4 bases and J lost 0, with 10 bases in between. The CDR3 extends over 16 amino acids. Germline CDR1 is MNHNS and CDR2 is SASEGT. The sequenced sample was blood. The J gene is TRBJ2-6, the V gene TRBV6-1; D unclear. This receptor was identified in a person aged 18 to 75 in good health. CDR3 in amino acids: CASSVDRTSGANVLTF. DNA for the CDR3: TGTGCCAGCAGTGTAGACCGTACCTCTGGGGCCAACGTCCTGACTTTC.